This TCR beta chain was captured by sequencing in a study of T cell repertoires in cytomegalovirus infection. TCRdb ran MiXCR on the reads and lists one entry per CDR3 protein. This table holds about 25,000 distinct CDR3 sequences, 20% to 25% found once. This CDR3 has 20 residues. Germline lookup yields CDR1 MDHEN and CDR2 SYDVKM. V gave up 5 bases and J gave up 0 bases, with 23 bases separating them. On this clonotype: The antigen remains undetermined.

The chain uses TRBV28 and TRBJ2-6; D not certain. The source is a human donor in good health (CMV status not recorded). Some clones in this sample may be carry-over from other donors' samples. This specimen consisted of CD8+ T cells from cultured PBMCs, obtained from culture after CMV antigen stimulation. DNA for the CDR3: TGTGCCAGCAGTACCCTTGTATATGGTCACAAGGACTCTGGGGCCAACGTCCTGACTTTC. This translates into CASSTLVYGHKDSGANVLTF.